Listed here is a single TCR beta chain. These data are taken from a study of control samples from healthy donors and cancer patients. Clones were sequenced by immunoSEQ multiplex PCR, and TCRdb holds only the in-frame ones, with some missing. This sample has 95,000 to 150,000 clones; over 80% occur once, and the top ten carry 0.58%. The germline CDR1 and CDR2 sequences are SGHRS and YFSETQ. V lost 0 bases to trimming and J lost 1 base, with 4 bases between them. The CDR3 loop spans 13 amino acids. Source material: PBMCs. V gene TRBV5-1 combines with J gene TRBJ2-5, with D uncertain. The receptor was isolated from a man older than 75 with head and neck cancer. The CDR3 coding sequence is TGCGCCAGCAGCTTGGAGGTCCAAGAGACCCAGTACTTC. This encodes CASSLEVQETQYF.